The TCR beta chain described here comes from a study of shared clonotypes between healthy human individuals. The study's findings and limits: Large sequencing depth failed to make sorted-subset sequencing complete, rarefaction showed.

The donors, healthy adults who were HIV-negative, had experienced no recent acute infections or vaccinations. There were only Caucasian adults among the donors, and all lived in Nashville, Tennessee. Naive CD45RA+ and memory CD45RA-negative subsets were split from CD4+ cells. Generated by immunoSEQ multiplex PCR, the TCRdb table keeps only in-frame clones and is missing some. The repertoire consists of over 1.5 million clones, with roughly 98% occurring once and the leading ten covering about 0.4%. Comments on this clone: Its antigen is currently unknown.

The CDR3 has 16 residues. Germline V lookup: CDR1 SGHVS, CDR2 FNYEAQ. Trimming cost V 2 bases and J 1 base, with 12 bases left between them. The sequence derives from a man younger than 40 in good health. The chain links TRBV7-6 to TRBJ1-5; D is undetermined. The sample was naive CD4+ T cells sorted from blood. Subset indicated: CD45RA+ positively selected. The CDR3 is CASSLNQGLSNQPQHF. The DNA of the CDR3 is TGTGCCAGCAGCTTAAATCAAGGGCTGAGCAATCAGCCCCAGCATTTT.